The next 25 T cell receptor beta chains were all read from a single sample in a study of breast tumors, draining lymph nodes, adjacent tissues. Breast cancer patients provided tissue from their axillary draining lymph nodes. One entry per CDR3 protein, called by TCRdb with MiXCR from the multiplex PCR reads. The sample comprises roughly 100,000 distinct CDR3 sequences, approximately 28% of which are singletons, and approximately 6% rests with the top ten. Sequencing was carried out using axillary lymph node tissue. The receptors were gathered from a female donor with breast cancer. Some clones in this sample may be carry-over from other donors' samples.

V usage is TRBV28 and J usage is TRBJ2-1; 8 bases are a match to TRBD1. The CDR3 has 17 residues. Germline V lookup: CDR1 MDHEN, CDR2 SYDVKM. V shed 4 bases and J 4 bases; nucleotides not matched to a gene: 12. The chain's CDR3 is CASSSPGGTLTYNEQFF. The CDR3 coding sequence is TGTGCCAGCAGTTCCCCAGGGGGCACCCTTACATACAATGAGCAGTTCTTC. Looking up the rest from reference TRBV28 and TRBJ2-1 gives the full variable domain: DVKVTQSSRYLVKRTGEKVFLECVQDMDHENMFWYRQDPGLGLRLIYFSYDVKMKEKGDIPEGYSVSREKKERFSLILESASTNQTSMYLCASSSPGGTLTYNEQFFGPGTRLTVL.

As regards this clonotype: A read error may account for a junction end that differs from germline. The genes are TRBV20-1 and TRBJ2-7; D may correspond to TRBD1 or TRBD2 (6 bases each). This CDR3 has 14 residues. Germline V gene data show CDR1 as DFQATT and CDR2 as SNEGSKA (reference sequence). The CDR3 DNA sequence: TGCGGTGCTAGAGATAACCAGGGGCGGGGCGAGCAGTACTTC. It specifies CGARDNQGRGEQYF.

In regard to this clonotype: The junction shows a germline mismatch at one end, possibly a read error. V usage is TRBV10-1 and J usage is TRBJ1-5; D is perhaps TRBD1 (5 bases). The germline gives CDR1 WNHNN, CDR2 SYGVQD (reference sequence). This CDR3 is built from 12 residues. The CDR3 region has the DNA TGCGCCAGCCGGCAGGGCAATCAGCTCCAGCATTTT. Translated: CASRQGNQLQHF.

This clonotype was counted at least ten times. V and J are TRBV25-1 and TRBJ2-6, with a possible D match to TRBD1 (6 bases). Per germline, CDR1 MGHDK and CDR2 SYGVNS. The CDR3 extends over 15 amino acids. Trimming stripped 3 bases from V and 4 bases from J, with 10 bases between. CDR3 protein: CASSDAGVGANVLTF. CDR3 in DNA: TGTGCCAGCAGTGACGCAGGGGTAGGGGCCAACGTCCTGACTTTC.

The chain couples TRBV20-1 to TRBJ2-3, with 8 bases matching TRBD2. The V segment lost 5 bases and the J segment 1 base; nucleotides outside the gene matches: 11. The V gene's germline CDR1 is DFQATT and CDR2 SNEGSKA (reference sequence). The CDR3 has 16 amino acids. The CDR3 loop reads CSAEGPPAGGTDTQYF. In DNA form, the CDR3 reads TGCAGTGCTGAGGGCCCCCCAGCGGGGGGCACAGATACGCAGTATTTT.

Ten or more counts support this clonotype. The chain's CDR3 is CSALSASGGAAITNNEQFF. In DNA, the CDR3 is TGCAGTGCGCTCTCCGCTAGCGGGGGGGCTGCAATAACCAACAATGAGCAGTTCTTC. The gene calls are TRBV20-1 and TRBJ2-1; 12 bases line up with TRBD2. The CDR3 is made up of 19 amino acids. Germline V gives CDR1 DFQATT, CDR2 SNEGSKA (reference sequence). The V segment lost 6 bases and the J segment 5 bases; nucleotides outside the gene matches: 20.

Worth noting for this clonotype: At one end, the junction sequence differs from germline, possibly due to a read error. The chain recombines TRBV12-3 or TRBV12-4 with TRBJ2-3, with TRBD2 as a possible D gene (5 bases). The CDR3 contains 15 residues. In DNA form, the CDR3 reads TGTGCCAGCGGTGACACTAGTGACCTCACAGATACGCGGCATTTT. It yields the protein CASGDTSDLTDTRHF.

This clonotype was seen ten or more times. The chain has TRBV7-3 and TRBJ1-5; D unclear. Germline CDR1 and CDR2: SGHTA and FQGTGA. Trimming took 5 bases from V and 2 from J, leaving 7 bases between them. This CDR3 has 13 amino acids. The CDR3 nucleotides read TGTGCCAGCAGCGTCGACGGCAATCAGCCCCAGCATTTT. Translating it yields CASSVDGNQPQHF. The entire variable domain, with the rest obtained from reference TRBV7-3 and TRBJ1-5, is as follows: GAGVSQTPSNKVTEKGKYVELRCDPISGHTALYWYRQSLGQGPEFLIYFQGTGAADDSGLPNDRFFAVRPEGSVSTLKIQRTERGDSAVYLCASSVDGNQPQHFGDGTRLSIL.

In its sample, this clonotype was seen many times. The CDR3 DNA is TGTGCCAGCAGTTATGGGCCGATTGAAAAACTGTTTTTT. Its translation is CASSYGPIEKLFF. The chain is built from TRBV6-5 and TRBJ1-4; D gene unclear. The germline V and J ends were trimmed by 3 bases and 7 bases, with 9 bases remaining between them. Germline CDR1 MNHEY, CDR2 SVGAGI. The CDR3 covers 13 residues.

This clonotype was seen many times. This chain joins TRBV4-1 and TRBJ1-2; no firm D call. This CDR3 spans 15 amino acids. Germline V gene sequence: CDR1 MGHRA, CDR2 YSYEKL. V was shortened by 2 bases and J by 1 base, with 11 bases between the two germline ends. The CDR3, as DNA: TGCGCCAGCAGCCAATATTTAGCCCTTAACTATGGCTACACCTTC. It yields the protein CASSQYLALNYGYTF.

On this clonotype itself: Given the absence of the conserved phenylalanine or tryptophan at the CDR3 end, a read error is likely. This chain links TRBV7-2 with TRBJ1-1; 7 bases align to TRBD1. Trimming cost V 3 bases and J 7 bases; bases outside gene matches: 8. This CDR3 has 14 amino acids. In germline, CDR1 is SGHTA, CDR2 FQGNSA. DNA for the CDR3: TGTGCCAGCAGCTTTAAGGGGGCCGGGTATGAAGCTTTCGTT. Its translation is CASSFKGAGYEAFV.

The V and J genes are TRBV7-6 and TRBJ2-3; D possibly uses TRBD1 or TRBD2 (5 bases each). The V end lost 2 bases, the J end lost 2 bases, and 8 bases lay between the germline ends. From germline, CDR1 is SGHVS and CDR2 FNYEAQ. The CDR3 length is 14 residues. The CDR3 protein is CASSLMGTTDTQYF. In DNA form, the CDR3 reads TGTGCCAGCAGCTTAATGGGGACCACAGATACGCAGTATTTT. Together with reference TRBV7-6 and TRBJ2-3, the CDR3 gives the full variable domain: GAGVSQSPRYKVTKRGQDVALRCDPISGHVSLYWYRQALGQGPEFLTYFNYEAQQDKSGLPNDRFSAERPEGSISTLTIQRTEQRDSAMYRCASSLMGTTDTQYFGPGTRLTVL.

The J gene is TRBJ1-2, the V gene TRBV2; 7 nucleotides align to TRBD1. The J segment lost 5 bases and the V segment lost 6 bases, leaving 6 bases of the junction unmatched. The CDR3 loop spans 13 amino acids. CDR1 is SNHLY and CDR2 is FYNNEI in the germline V gene. The CDR3 nucleotides read TGTGCCAGCAGACCGGGACAGCTTTATGGCTACACCTTC. Amino acid sequence: CASRPGQLYGYTF. The whole variable domain, filled in from reference TRBV2 and TRBJ1-2, reads EPEVTQTPSHQVTQMGQEVILRCVPISNHLYFYWYRQILGQKVEFLVSFYNNEISEKSEIFDDQFSVERPDGSNFTLKIRSTKLEDSAMYFCASRPGQLYGYTFGSGTRLTVV.

This clonotype was seen repeatedly, ten times or more. The CDR3 nucleotides are TGTGCCTGGAGTTTAGGGACAGGGAGGAGCAATCAGCCCCAGCATTTT. It yields the protein CAWSLGTGRSNQPQHF. The genes are TRBV30 and TRBJ1-5; TRBD1 matches at 9 bases. Germline CDR1 is GTSNPN and CDR2 is SVGIG (reference sequence). V was clipped by 2 bases and J by 1 base; unmatched bases: 6. This CDR3 has 16 amino acids. The full variable domain, in which reference TRBV30 and TRBJ1-5 provide the parts outside the CDR3, is SQTIHQWPATLVQPVGSPLSLECTVEGTSNPNLYWYRQAAGRGLQLLFYSVGIGQISSEVPQNLSASRPQDRQFILSSKKLLLSDSGFYLCAWSLGTGRSNQPQHFGDGTRLSIL.

This clonotype was found many times. The chain has TRBV20-1 and TRBJ2-3; TRBD2 aligns across 10 bases. Germline values: CDR1 DFQATT, CDR2 SNEGSKA (reference sequence). V shed 1 base and J 3 bases; nucleotides not matched to a gene: 4. The length of the CDR3 is 15 residues. The CDR3, as DNA: TGCAGTGCTAGAGTGGCTAGCGGGAGAACAGATACGCAGTATTTT. Translation gives CSARVASGRTDTQYF.

This clonotype was detected many times. This chain joins TRBV10-3 and TRBJ2-5; TRBD1 aligns across 8 bases. This CDR3 has 12 amino acids. In germline, CDR1 is ENHRY, CDR2 SYGVKD. Losses at the gene ends were 11 bases for V and 2 bases for J; bases not matched to a gene: 4. CDR3 residues: CASRGQQETQYF. The CDR3 DNA reads as TGTGCCTCCAGGGGGCAGCAAGAGACCCAGTACTTC.

The gene calls are TRBV6-5 and TRBJ2-1, with TRBD1 matching over 10 bases. The CDR3 has 16 amino acids. V lost 5 bases to trimming and J lost 3 bases; unmatched junction nucleotides: 7. CDR1 and CDR2 from the germline V gene are MNHEY and SVGAGI. Here the CDR3 DNA reads TGTGCCAGCAGTCATCCCCGGGACAGGGGCTACAATGAGCAGTTCTTC. Protein sequence: CASSHPRDRGYNEQFF.

This clonotype came up many times. This chain uses TRBV11-2 with TRBJ2-7, with 12 bases fitting TRBD1. The CDR3 runs 16 residues. Germline values: CDR1 SGHAT, CDR2 FQNNGV. V shed 3 bases, J shed 4 bases, and the junction held 7 bases outside the gene matches. The CDR3 bases are TGTGCCAGCAGCTTGGCCGGGACAGGGGGCATATACGAGCAGTACTTC. It yields the protein CASSLAGTGGIYEQYF.

This clonotype was found many times. The rearrangement joins TRBV5-1 to TRBJ2-7; TRBD2 aligns across 11 bases. This CDR3 contains 19 residues. V shed 0 bases and J 0 bases; nucleotides not matched to a gene: 11. Germline CDR1 is SGHRS and CDR2 is YFSETQ. This CDR3 is CASSLVTSGRWDLSYEQYF. Written as DNA, the CDR3 is TGCGCCAGCAGCTTGGTTACTAGCGGGAGATGGGACCTCTCCTACGAGCAGTACTTC.

Regarding this clonotype: With a much larger clone just one base away, this may be a read error. The chain links TRBV5-5 to TRBJ2-5; D is possibly TRBD2 (6 bases). The ends were cut back, 0 bases at V and 5 bases at J, with 17 bases in the middle. There are 16 residues in the CDR3. Germline V gives CDR1 SGHKS, CDR2 YYEKEE (reference sequence). CDR3 residues: CASSLVGRGFAETQYF. CDR3 DNA sequence: TGTGCCAGCAGCTTGGTAGGACGGGGGTTCGCTGAGACCCAGTACTTC.

On this clonotype: A read error is possible here, since a much larger clone lies one base away. This rearrangement joins TRBV6-5 to TRBJ2-2; 7 bases line up with TRBD2. Losses at the gene ends were 5 bases for V and 13 bases for J; bases not matched to a gene: 16. The germline CDR1 and CDR2 sequences are MNHEY and SVGAGI. This CDR3 is built from 15 residues. This chain's CDR3 is CASSHGWRGSRGLFF. The CDR3 coding sequence is TGTGCCAGCAGTCACGGCTGGCGGGGGTCACGGGGGCTGTTTTTT.

Turning to this clonotype: A read error may explain this, as a much larger clone is one base away. V usage is TRBV27 and J usage is TRBJ2-3; no clear D. Germline V gene lookup returns CDR1 MNHEY and CDR2 SMNVEV (reference sequence). The CDR3 totals 13 residues. The CDR3 sequence: CASSLNHPDTQCF. The CDR3 DNA reads as TGTGCCAGCAGTCTAAACCACCCAGATACGCAGTGTTTT.

This chain joins TRBV2 and TRBJ1-3; D uncertain. The CDR3 loop spans 16 amino acids. CDR1 is SNHLY and CDR2 is FYNNEI in the germline V gene. Trimming shortened V by 8 bases and J by 0 bases, and 17 bases separated the two germline ends. In DNA, the CDR3 is TGTGCCAGCCCTCCGGGCCAGGCCTACTCTGGAAACACCATATATTTT. Its protein is CASPPGQAYSGNTIYF.

Ten or more counts support this clonotype. The V call is TRBV12-3 or TRBV12-4, the J call TRBJ1-5, with TRBD1 matching over 9 bases. This CDR3 is built from 14 residues. Germline trimming cut 6 bases from V and 7 bases from J; bases unmatched to any gene: 7. CDR3 coding DNA: TGTGCCAGCAGCCCCGGGACAGGGAACCAGCCCCAGCATTTT. It translates to CASSPGTGNQPQHF.

This clonotype has at least ten counts. The chain has TRBV6-1 and TRBJ2-7; weak D call: TRBD2 (6 bases). V was pared by 1 base and J by 6 bases, with 13 bases between. The germline V gene encodes CDR1 MNHNS and CDR2 SASEGT. CDR3 length: 14 residues. The chain's CDR3 is CASSEEGRLFEQYF. CDR3 bases: TGTGCCAGCAGTGAAGAGGGGAGGCTGTTCGAGCAGTACTTC.